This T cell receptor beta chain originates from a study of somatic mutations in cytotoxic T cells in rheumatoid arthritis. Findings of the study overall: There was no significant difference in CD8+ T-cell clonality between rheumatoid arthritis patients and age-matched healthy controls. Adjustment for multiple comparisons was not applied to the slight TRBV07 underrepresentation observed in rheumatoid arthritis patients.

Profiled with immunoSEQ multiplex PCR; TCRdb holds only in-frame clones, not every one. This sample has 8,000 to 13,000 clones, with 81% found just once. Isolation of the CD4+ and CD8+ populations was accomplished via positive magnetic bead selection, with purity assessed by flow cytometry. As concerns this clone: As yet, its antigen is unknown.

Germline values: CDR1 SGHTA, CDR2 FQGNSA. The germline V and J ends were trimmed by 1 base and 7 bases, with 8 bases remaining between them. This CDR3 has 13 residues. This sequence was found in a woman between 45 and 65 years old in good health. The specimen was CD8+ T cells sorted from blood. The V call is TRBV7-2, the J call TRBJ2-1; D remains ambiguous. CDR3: CASSLVYSNEQFF. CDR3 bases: TGTGCCAGCAGCTTAGTCTACTCTAATGAGCAGTTCTTC.